This passage covers 8 T cell receptor beta chains from one sample sequenced in a study of vaccination effects on CD4 cells after COVID-19. Before sequencing took place, the ViraFEST assay used viral peptide pools to expand antigen-specific CD4+ T cells. Culturing for 10 to 11 days preceded CD4+ T cell isolation. Two doses of either BNT162b2 or mRNA-1273 were given to each participant. For these TCRs, the target antigens are not known. TCRdb's copy holds only in-frame clones and misses some; the assay was immunoSEQ multiplex PCR. The repertoire holds about 66,000 clones, 76% seen once, with around 0.95% in the top ten. Here the sequenced sample was CD4+ T cells from PBMCs cultured with HCoV-OC43 spike peptides, taken after COVID-19 vaccination. Specified subset: HCoV-OC43 spike overlapping peptide pool stimulation. These receptors were taken from a human donor who received a COVID-19 vaccine.

This clone was seen a handful of times. The chain joins TRBV11-2 to TRBJ1-4; D is ambiguous. This CDR3 comprises 11 residues. In germline, CDR1 is SGHAT, CDR2 FQNNGV. V lost 6 bases and J 7 bases, leaving 6 bases between the germline ends. Written as DNA, the CDR3 is TGTGCCAGCAGGCAAAGTGAAAAACTGTTTTTT. Translating it yields CASRQSEKLFF. Drawing the rest from reference TRBV11-2 and TRBJ1-4, the complete variable domain is EAGVAQSPRYKIIEKRQSVAFWCNPISGHATLYWYQQILGQGPKLLIQFQNNGVVDDSQLPKDRFSAERLKGVDSTLKIQPAKLEDSAVYLCASRQSEKLFFGSGTQLSVL.

This clone was observed a single time. The chain has TRBV7-2 and TRBJ1-3; D gene unclear. Germline CDR1 SGHTA, CDR2 FQGNSA. The ends were cut back, 1 base at V and 0 bases at J, with 7 bases in the middle. The CDR3 is 15 amino acids. The CDR3 DNA follows: TGTGCCAGCAGCTTAGTCGGCGTCTCTGGAAACACCATATATTTT. Translating gives CASSLVGVSGNTIYF. The complete variable domain, with remaining parts taken from reference TRBV7-2 and TRBJ1-3, reads GAGVSQSPSNKVTEKGKDVELRCDPISGHTALYWYRQSLGQGLEFLIYFQGNSAPDKSGLPSDRFSAERTGGSVSTLTIQRTQQEDSAVYLCASSLVGVSGNTIYFGEGSWLTVV.

This chain links TRBV2 with TRBJ2-3; no clear D gene. This CDR3 is built from 15 residues. Germline V gene lookup returns CDR1 SNHLY and CDR2 FYNNEI. V was pared by 3 bases and J by 9 bases, with 19 bases between. The CDR3 spells CASSDTNKRFNTQYF. CDR3 nucleotide sequence: TGTGCCAGCAGTGATACGAATAAGAGATTTAACACGCAGTATTTT.

The chain joins TRBV7-8 to TRBJ1-3; D gene unclear. The CDR3 is made up of 16 amino acids. The V end was cut by 5 bases, the J end by 0 bases, with 14 bases between. Germline loops: CDR1 SGHVS, CDR2 FQNEAQ. CDR3 residues: CASSHRATVSGNTIYF. CDR3 coding DNA: TGTGCCAGCAGCCATCGGGCGACGGTCTCTGGAAACACCATATATTTT.

The chain combines TRBV4-1 with TRBJ1-1, with D hard to call. V gave up 2 bases and J gave up 7 bases, with 11 bases separating them. CDR3 size: 13 residues. Per the germline V gene, CDR1 is MGHRA and CDR2 is YSYEKL. The CDR3 loop is CASSQLYGGEAFF. The CDR3 DNA follows: TGCGCCAGCAGCCAACTATATGGCGGTGAAGCTTTCTTT.

The genes are TRBV5-4 and TRBJ1-2; the D gene is possibly TRBD1 (6 bases). With 2 bases removed from V and 3 bases from J, the gap between germline ends came to 14 bases. Germline V gives CDR1 SGHNT, CDR2 YYREEE (reference sequence). The CDR3 has 15 amino acids. Here the CDR3 reads CASSFGRGTYYGYTF. CDR3 nucleotide sequence: TGTGCCAGCAGCTTCGGCAGGGGAACATACTATGGCTACACCTTC.

This clone was recorded a few times. The chain recombines TRBV7-8 with TRBJ2-2; the D gene is possibly TRBD1 (6 bases). This CDR3 contains 17 residues. The V and J ends lost 3 bases and 0 bases respectively, with 14 bases between them. Germline assignment: CDR1 SGHVS and CDR2 FQNEAQ. The CDR3 nucleotides read TGTGCCAGCAGCTTCGTTCGACAGGCTGCGAACACCGGGGAGCTGTTTTTT. As protein: CASSFVRQAANTGELFF.

The V call is TRBV19, the J call TRBJ1-2; D gene unclear. The germline gives CDR1 LNHDA, CDR2 SQIVND (reference sequence). The CDR3 is 13 amino acids. Trimming removed 3 bases at V and 8 bases at J, with 13 bases between. The DNA for the CDR3 is TGTGCCAGTAGTATGGCACAGATGTACGGCTACACCTTC. It yields the protein CASSMAQMYGYTF.